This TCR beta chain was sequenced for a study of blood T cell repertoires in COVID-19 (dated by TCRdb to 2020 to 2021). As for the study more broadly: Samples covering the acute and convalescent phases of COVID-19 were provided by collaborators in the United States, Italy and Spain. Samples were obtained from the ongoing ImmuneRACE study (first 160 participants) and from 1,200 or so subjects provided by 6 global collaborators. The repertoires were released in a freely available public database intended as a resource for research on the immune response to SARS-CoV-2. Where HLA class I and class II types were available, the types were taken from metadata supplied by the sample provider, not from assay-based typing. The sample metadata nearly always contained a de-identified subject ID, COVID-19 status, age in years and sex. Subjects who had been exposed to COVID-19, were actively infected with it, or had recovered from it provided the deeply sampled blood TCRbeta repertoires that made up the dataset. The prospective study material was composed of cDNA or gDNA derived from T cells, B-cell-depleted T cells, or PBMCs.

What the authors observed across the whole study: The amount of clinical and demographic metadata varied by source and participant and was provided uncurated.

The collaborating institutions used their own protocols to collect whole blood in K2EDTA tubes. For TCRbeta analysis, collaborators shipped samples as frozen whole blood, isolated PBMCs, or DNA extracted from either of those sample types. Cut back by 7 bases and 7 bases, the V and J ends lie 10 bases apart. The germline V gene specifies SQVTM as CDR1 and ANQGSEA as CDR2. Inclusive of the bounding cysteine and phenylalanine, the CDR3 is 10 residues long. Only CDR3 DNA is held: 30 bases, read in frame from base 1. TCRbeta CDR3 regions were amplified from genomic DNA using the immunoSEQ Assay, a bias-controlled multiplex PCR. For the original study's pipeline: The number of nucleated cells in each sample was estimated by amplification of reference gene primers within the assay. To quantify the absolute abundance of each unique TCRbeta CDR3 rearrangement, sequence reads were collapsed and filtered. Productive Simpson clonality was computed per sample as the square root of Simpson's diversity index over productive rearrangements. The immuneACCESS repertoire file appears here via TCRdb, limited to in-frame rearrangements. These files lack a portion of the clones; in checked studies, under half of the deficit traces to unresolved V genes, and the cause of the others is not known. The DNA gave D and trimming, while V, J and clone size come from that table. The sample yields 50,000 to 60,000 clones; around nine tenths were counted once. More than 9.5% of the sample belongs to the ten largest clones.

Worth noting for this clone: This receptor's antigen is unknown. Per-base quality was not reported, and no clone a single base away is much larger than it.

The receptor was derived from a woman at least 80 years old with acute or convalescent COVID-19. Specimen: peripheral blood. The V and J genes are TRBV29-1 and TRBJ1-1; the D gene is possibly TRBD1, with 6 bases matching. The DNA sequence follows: TGCAGCGCCGGACAGAATGAAGCTTTCTTT. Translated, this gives CSAGQNEAFF.